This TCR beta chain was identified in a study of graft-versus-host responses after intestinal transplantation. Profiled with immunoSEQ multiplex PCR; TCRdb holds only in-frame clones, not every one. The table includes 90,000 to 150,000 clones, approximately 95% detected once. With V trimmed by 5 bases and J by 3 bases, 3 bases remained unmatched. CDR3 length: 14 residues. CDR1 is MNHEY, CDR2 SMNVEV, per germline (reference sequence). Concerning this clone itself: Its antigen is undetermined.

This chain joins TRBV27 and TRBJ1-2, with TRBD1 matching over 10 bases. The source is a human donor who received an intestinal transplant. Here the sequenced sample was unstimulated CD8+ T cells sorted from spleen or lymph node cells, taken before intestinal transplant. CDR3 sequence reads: CASSPGQGYYGYTF. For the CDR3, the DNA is TGTGCCAGCAGTCCGGGACAGGGGTACTATGGCTACACCTTC.